A single sample gave rise to the 2 T cell receptor beta chains below, sequenced in a study of blood T cell repertoires in COVID-19. Libraries were prepared by immunoSEQ multiplex PCR; TCRdb keeps only in-frame clonotypes and omits some of them. This sample yields about 200,000 clones, of which more than 70% are seen a single time; approximately 1.5% belongs to the top ten. Sequencing used peripheral blood. The source of these receptors is a man aged 18 to 29 with active or convalescent COVID-19.

This clone was recorded only once. V gene TRBV14 combines with J gene TRBJ1-1, with D unclear. The CDR3 sequence is 14 residues long. V lost 0 bases, J lost 5 bases, and 10 bases lay in between. Germline V gives CDR1 SGHDN, CDR2 FVKESK. CDR3 DNA: TGTGCCAGCAGCCAAGAGTTAAGAGGGACTGAAGCTTTCTTT. Protein: CASSQELRGTEAFF.

For the CDR3, the DNA is TGTGCCAGCACCACAGGGTATGGCTACACCTTC. Its translation is CASTTGYGYTF. The V call is TRBV12-3 or TRBV12-4, the J call TRBJ1-2, with D maybe TRBD1 (6 bases). The CDR3 contains 11 residues. Trimming shortened V by 7 bases and J by 5 bases, and 8 bases separated the two germline ends.